A single sample gave rise to the 21 T cell receptor beta chains below, sequenced in a study of glioma-infiltrating T cells after dendritic cell vaccination. The time point: after dendritic cell vaccination, including at tumor progression/relapse. The protocol was immunoSEQ multiplex PCR, while the TCRdb copy is restricted to in-frame clones and leaves out a portion. The sample lists tens of thousands of clones; about 86% were seen once. Sequencing used blood, obtained after dendritic cell vaccination. The receptors here all came from a human donor with glioblastoma.

This chain joins TRBV25-1 and TRBJ1-3, with unresolved D. Per germline, CDR1 MGHDK and CDR2 SYGVNS. The CDR3 extends over 15 amino acids. Trimming removed 5 bases from V and 0 bases from J, with 11 bases in between. The CDR3 here is CASSHSTASGNTIYF. The DNA for the CDR3 is TGTGCCAGCAGTCACTCAACAGCCTCTGGAAACACCATATATTTT.

The rearrangement links TRBV6-5 to TRBJ1-2; D gene uncertain. Germline CDR1 reads MNHEY; CDR2 reads SVGAGI. The CDR3 has 12 amino acids. Trimming cost V 6 bases and J 4 bases, with 9 bases left between them. The CDR3 DNA is TGTGCCAGCAGATCCGCGGGCTATGGCTACACCTTC. Translated: CASRSAGYGYTF.

The CDR3 sequence: CASSRQDRANEQFF. The DNA for the CDR3 is TGTGCCAGCAGTCGGCAGGACAGGGCTAATGAGCAGTTCTTC. The J gene is TRBJ2-1, the V gene TRBV6-6; 8 bases align to TRBD1. Losses at the gene ends were 5 bases for V and 7 bases for J; bases not matched to a gene: 7. The V gene's germline CDR1 is MNHNY and CDR2 SVGAGI (reference sequence). This CDR3 is built from 14 residues.

The rearrangement joins TRBV10-2 to TRBJ1-1, with 7 bases aligning to TRBD1. J lost 0 bases, V lost 2 bases, and 9 bases had no gene match. The CDR3 spans 17 residues. The germline gives CDR1 WSHSY, CDR2 SAAADI. DNA of the CDR3: TGCGCCAGCAGTGAGCGGGTGACAGGGTACTTGAACACTGAAGCTTTCTTT. It translates to CASSERVTGYLNTEAFF.

The CDR3 DNA is TGTGCCAGCAGCCGTGGGGCGCAGGTGCACACAGATACGCAGTATTTT. As protein: CASSRGAQVHTDTQYF. This rearrangement joins TRBV11-3 to TRBJ2-3; a weak D match, TRBD1 (5 bases). Trimming shortened V by 5 bases and J by 2 bases, and 17 bases separated the two germline ends. CDR1 is SGHNT, CDR2 YENEEA, per germline. CDR3 length: 16 amino acids.

In its sample, this clone ranks as medium-sized. The rearrangement uses TRBV25-1 and TRBJ1-6; a weak D match, TRBD1 (6 bases). Germline V gene data show CDR1 as MGHDK and CDR2 as SYGVNS. V gave up 2 bases and J gave up 5 bases, with 7 bases separating them. The CDR3 is made up of 14 amino acids. CDR3 in amino acids: CASSEPGDNSPLHF. As DNA, the CDR3 is TGTGCCAGCAGTGAACCAGGGGATAATTCACCCCTCCACTTT.

With respect to this clone: The junction and the germline gene differ at one end; a read error may be behind it. The sample has other DNA sequences that encode this CDR3 too. The CDR3 DNA is TGTGCCAGCAGCGTCCGAGGGGGAGGGGATGAAAAACTGTTCTTT. Protein sequence: CASSVRGGGDEKLFF. This sequence joins TRBV6-5 and TRBJ1-4; a possible D gene is TRBD1 (6 bases). CDR3 size: 15 residues. Germline values: CDR1 MNHEY, CDR2 SVGAGI.

The V and J genes are TRBV7-9 and TRBJ1-4; D is uncertain. Trimming cost V 2 bases and J 10 bases, with 17 bases left between them. The CDR3 is made up of 15 amino acids. Germline V gives CDR1 SEHNR, CDR2 FQNEAQ (reference sequence). The CDR3 bases are TGTGCCAGCAGCTTACTGCGGTCTAATGAGGGAAAACTGTTTTTT. It translates to CASSLLRSNEGKLFF.

The chain couples TRBV4-2 to TRBJ2-2; 8 bases are shared with TRBD1. With V trimmed by 0 bases and J by 4 bases, 7 bases remained unmatched. Germline V gene sequence: CDR1 LGHNA, CDR2 YNFKEQ. CDR3 length equals 17 residues. The CDR3 coding sequence is TGTGCCAGCAGCCAAGATTCGGCAGGGGGCTTCACCGGGGAGCTGTTTTTT. Translation: CASSQDSAGGFTGELFF.

The rearrangement links TRBV5-1 to TRBJ2-5, with a weak D call TRBD1 (5 bases). With 5 bases removed from V and 7 bases from J, the gap between germline ends came to 18 bases. The germline gives CDR1 SGHRS, CDR2 YFSETQ. The CDR3 length is 14 residues. The CDR3 spells CASRGLKGFMTQYF. The CDR3 DNA is TGCGCCAGCAGGGGGTTGAAGGGGTTCATGACCCAGTACTTC.

DNA of the CDR3: TGCGCCAGCAGTGAAGGCACCTCTAGCTCCTACAATGAGCAGTTCTTC. Protein product: CASSEGTSSSYNEQFF. The chain uses TRBV10-1 and TRBJ2-1; D gene unclear. The V gene's germline CDR1 is WNHNN and CDR2 SYGVQD (reference sequence). CDR3 size: 16 residues. Trimming removed 3 bases from V and 0 bases from J, with 12 bases in between.

This clone has only a few counts. This sequence joins TRBV25-1 and TRBJ2-4; TRBD2 is a possible D gene (6 bases). Germline V gene lookup returns CDR1 MGHDK and CDR2 SYGVNS. This CDR3 has 14 residues. V was pared by 6 bases and J by 6 bases, with 15 bases between. The CDR3 DNA follows: TGTGCCAGCAGCCCGCAGGTGGGGGGAAACATTCAGTACTTC. Translation: CASSPQVGGNIQYF.

In its sample, this clone was seen once. CDR3 nucleotides: TGTGCCACCTCGAGTTTCGTATACAATGAGCAGTTCTTC. Encoded protein: CATSSFVYNEQFF. The V call is TRBV27, the J call TRBJ2-1; D unresolved. Germline CDR1 MNHEY, CDR2 SMNVEV (reference sequence). CDR3 length: 13 amino acids. Trimming shortened V by 10 bases and J by 4 bases, and 14 bases separated the two germline ends.

This clone was observed a handful of times. The rearrangement joins TRBV5-4 to TRBJ1-1; a possible D gene is TRBD1 (5 bases). Trimming stripped 0 bases from V and 4 bases from J, with 13 bases between. This CDR3 contains 15 residues. The V gene's germline CDR1 is SGHNT and CDR2 YYREEE (reference sequence). CDR3 in DNA: TGTGCCAGCAGCTTGGTTTCAGGGAGGTCCACTGAAGCTTTCTTT. It translates to CASSLVSGRSTEAFF.

The sample holds a few counts of this clone. J is TRBJ1-1 and V is TRBV7-3; TRBD1 matches 8 bases. The CDR3 has 14 amino acids. Germline CDR1 SGHTA, CDR2 FQGTGA. Trimming cost V 5 bases and J 5 bases; bases outside gene matches: 7. This chain's CDR3 is CASSVTGGLTEAFF. The CDR3 DNA reads as TGTGCCAGCAGCGTTACAGGGGGTCTGACTGAAGCTTTCTTT.

The genes are TRBV11-3 and TRBJ1-2, with no clear D. Germline loops: CDR1 SGHNT, CDR2 YENEEA. The CDR3 is 12 amino acids. The V end was cut by 4 bases, the J end by 4 bases, with 7 bases between. For the CDR3, the DNA is TGTGCCAGCAGCTCCCGGGGCTATGGCTACACCTTC. The encoded protein is CASSSRGYGYTF.

This sequence joins TRBV19 and TRBJ1-1; a weak D match, TRBD1 (5 bases). Germline V gene data show CDR1 as LNHDA and CDR2 as SQIVND (reference sequence). The CDR3 runs 14 residues. V lost 7 bases, J lost 1 base, and 13 bases lay in between. In DNA, the CDR3 is TGTGCCAGTATCCTCGGCGGGACGAACACTGAAGCTTTCTTT. It yields the protein CASILGGTNTEAFF.

This clone was recorded only once. V gene TRBV19 combines with J gene TRBJ2-7, with TRBD1 identical over 8 bases. The CDR3 is 15 amino acids. Germline V lookup: CDR1 LNHDA, CDR2 SQIVND (reference sequence). With V trimmed by 3 bases and J by 1 base, 5 bases remained unmatched. CDR3 DNA: TGTGCCAGTAGTATTGTGGGACAGGTATCCTACGAGCAGTACTTC. Residues: CASSIVGQVSYEQYF.

This chain joins TRBV7-9 and TRBJ2-7, with 7 nucleotides matching TRBD1. V gave up 5 bases and J gave up 2 bases; unmatched junction bases: 12. The CDR3 loop spans 16 amino acids. Germline CDR1 is SEHNR and CDR2 is FQNEAQ (reference sequence). For the CDR3, the DNA is TGTGCCAGCAGCGAACAGGGGAGCGTAGGTACCTACGAGCAGTACTTC. Residues: CASSEQGSVGTYEQYF. Filled out from reference TRBV7-9 and TRBJ2-7, the complete variable domain reads DTGVSQNPRHKITKRGQNVTFRCDPISEHNRLYWYRQTLGQGPEFLTYFQNEAQLEKSRLLSDRFSAERPKGSFSTLEIQRTEQGDSAMYLCASSEQGSVGTYEQYFGPGTRLTVT.

Concerning this clone itself: A read error may produce the germline difference seen at one junction end. CDR3: CASSYDREETQYF. The DNA for the CDR3 is TGTGCTAGCAGTTACGACAGGGAAGAGACCCAGTACTTC. V and J are TRBV7-7 and TRBJ2-5; 7 bases are shared with TRBD1. This CDR3 comprises 13 residues. Looked up from germline, CDR1 is SSHAT and CDR2 is FNYEAQ (reference sequence).

This chain joins TRBV18 and TRBJ2-5, with 7 bases lining up with TRBD1. This CDR3 is built from 13 residues. The V gene's germline CDR1 is KGHSH and CDR2 LQKENI. With V trimmed by 6 bases and J by 1 base, 2 bases remained unmatched. The CDR3 sequence is CASSRDSQETQYF. The CDR3 coding sequence is TGTGCCAGCTCGAGGGACAGCCAAGAGACCCAGTACTTC.